This paragraph covers one T cell receptor (beta chain) sequence. This entry belongs to a study of T cell responses to AZD1222 COVID-19 vaccine. TCRdb's copy holds only in-frame clones and misses some; the assay was immunoSEQ multiplex PCR. The sample holds 240,000 or so clones; approximately 93% are singletons and the top ten take 0.55%. Between the trimmed V and J ends, which lost 8 bases and 0 bases, there was a span of 11 bases. The CDR3 spans 14 residues. CDR1 is MDHEN and CDR2 is SYDVKM in the germline V gene. J is TRBJ1-5 and V is TRBV28; no clear D. The sequences come from peripheral blood, collected on day 0 of AZD1222 vaccination. The clonotype was recovered from an adult in good health. The CDR3 nucleotides are TGTGCCAGCGCAGCCCCTTATAGCAATCAGCCCCAGCATTTT. Encoded protein: CASAAPYSNQPQHF.